What follows is one T cell receptor (beta chain) and its context. Authors' methods: Reference gene primer amplification gave estimated nucleated cell counts. Some clones are missing from TCRdb's copy, which holds only in-frame ones; the method was immunoSEQ multiplex PCR. V and J calls and clone size follow that table, whereas D and trimming were derived from the DNA. The sample lists 150,000 to 200,000 clones; approximately 85% were seen once. The data were obtained in a study of blood T cell repertoires in COVID-19. Overall study context: Some COVID-19 samples were acute and others convalescent; all came from the United States, Italy and Spain. PBMCs, B-cell-depleted T cells, or T cells provided the cDNA or gDNA that made up the material.

The CDR3 sequence is 14 residues long. With V trimmed by 8 bases and J by 7 bases, 8 bases remained unmatched. CDR1 and CDR2 from the germline V gene are ENHRY and SYGVKD. The sequenced material came from peripheral blood. This receptor was identified in a woman aged 55-70 years with acute or convalescent COVID-19. The chain has TRBV10-3 and TRBJ1-5; 10 bases match TRBD1. The CDR3 spells CAIGRDRGIQPQHF. The CDR3 bases are TGTGCCATCGGGCGGGACAGGGGAATCCAGCCCCAGCATTTT.